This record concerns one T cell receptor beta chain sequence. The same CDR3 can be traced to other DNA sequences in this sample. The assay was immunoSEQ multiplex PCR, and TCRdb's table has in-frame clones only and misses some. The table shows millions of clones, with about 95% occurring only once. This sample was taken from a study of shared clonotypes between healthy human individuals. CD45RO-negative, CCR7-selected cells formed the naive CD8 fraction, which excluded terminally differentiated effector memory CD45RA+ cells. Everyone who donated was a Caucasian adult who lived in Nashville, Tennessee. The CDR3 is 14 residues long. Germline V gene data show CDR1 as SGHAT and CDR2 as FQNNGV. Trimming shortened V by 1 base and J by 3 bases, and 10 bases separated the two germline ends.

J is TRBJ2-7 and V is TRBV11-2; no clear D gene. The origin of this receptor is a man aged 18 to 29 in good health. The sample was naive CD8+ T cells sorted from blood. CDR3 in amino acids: CASSLGAGVYEQYF. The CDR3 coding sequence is TGTGCCAGCAGCTTAGGGGCAGGAGTCTACGAGCAGTACTTC.